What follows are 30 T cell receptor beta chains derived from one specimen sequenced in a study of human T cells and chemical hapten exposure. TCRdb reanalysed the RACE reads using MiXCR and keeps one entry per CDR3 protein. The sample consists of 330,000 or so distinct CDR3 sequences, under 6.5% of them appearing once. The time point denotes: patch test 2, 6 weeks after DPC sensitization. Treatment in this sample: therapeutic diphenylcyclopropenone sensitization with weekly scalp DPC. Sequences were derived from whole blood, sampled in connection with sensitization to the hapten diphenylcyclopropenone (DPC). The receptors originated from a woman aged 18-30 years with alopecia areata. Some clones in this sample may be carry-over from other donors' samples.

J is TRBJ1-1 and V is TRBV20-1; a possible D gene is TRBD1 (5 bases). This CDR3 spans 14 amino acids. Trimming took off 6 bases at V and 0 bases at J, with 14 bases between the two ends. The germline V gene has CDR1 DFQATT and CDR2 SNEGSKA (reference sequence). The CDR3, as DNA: TGCAGTGCGCGTGAAGACAGCATGAACACTGAAGCTTTCTTT. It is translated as CSAREDSMNTEAFF.

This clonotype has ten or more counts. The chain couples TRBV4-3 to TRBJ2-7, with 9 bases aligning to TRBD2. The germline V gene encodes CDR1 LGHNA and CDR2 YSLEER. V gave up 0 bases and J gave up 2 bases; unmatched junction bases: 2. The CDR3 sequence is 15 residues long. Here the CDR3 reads CASSQDPSGAYEQYF. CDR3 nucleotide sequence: TGCGCCAGCAGCCAAGACCCTAGCGGGGCCTACGAGCAGTACTTC.

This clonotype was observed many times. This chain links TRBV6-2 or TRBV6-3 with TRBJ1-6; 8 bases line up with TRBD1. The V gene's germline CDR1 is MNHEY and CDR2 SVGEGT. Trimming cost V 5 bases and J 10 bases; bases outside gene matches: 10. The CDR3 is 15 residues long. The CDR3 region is CASSRQGISGSPLHF. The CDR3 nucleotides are TGTGCCAGCAGTAGACAGGGGATATCTGGATCACCCCTCCACTTT.

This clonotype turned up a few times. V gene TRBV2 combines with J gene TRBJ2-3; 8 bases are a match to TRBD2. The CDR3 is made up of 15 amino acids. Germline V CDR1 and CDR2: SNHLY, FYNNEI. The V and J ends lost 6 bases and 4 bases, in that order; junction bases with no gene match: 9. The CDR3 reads CASSDRTSSPDTQYF. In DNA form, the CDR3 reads TGTGCCAGCAGCGACAGGACTAGCTCGCCAGATACGCAGTATTTT.

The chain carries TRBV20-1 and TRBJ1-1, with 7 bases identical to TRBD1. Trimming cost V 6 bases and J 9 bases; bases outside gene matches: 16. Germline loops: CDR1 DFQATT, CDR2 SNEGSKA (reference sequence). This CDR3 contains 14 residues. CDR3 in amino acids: CSATPGQILLQAFF. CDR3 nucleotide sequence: TGCAGTGCGACGCCGGGACAGATCCTATTACAAGCTTTCTTT.

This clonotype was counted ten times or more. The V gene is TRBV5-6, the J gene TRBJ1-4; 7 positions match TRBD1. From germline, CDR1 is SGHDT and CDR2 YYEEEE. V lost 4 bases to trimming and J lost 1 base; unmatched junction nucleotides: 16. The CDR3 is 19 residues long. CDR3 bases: TGTGCCAGCAGCGATCTGAGGGACAGAAACCAATTAACTAATGAAAAACTGTTTTTT. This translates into CASSDLRDRNQLTNEKLFF. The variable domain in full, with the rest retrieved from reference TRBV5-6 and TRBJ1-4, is DAGVTQSPTHLIKTRGQQVTLRCSPKSGHDTVSWYQQALGQGPQFIFQYYEEEERQRGNFPDRFSGHQFPNYSSELNVNALLLGDSALYLCASSDLRDRNQLTNEKLFFGSGTQLSVL.

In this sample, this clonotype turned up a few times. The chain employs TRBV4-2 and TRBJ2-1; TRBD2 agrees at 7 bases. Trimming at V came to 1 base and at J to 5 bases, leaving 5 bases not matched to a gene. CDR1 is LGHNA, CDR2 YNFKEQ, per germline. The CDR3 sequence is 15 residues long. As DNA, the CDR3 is TGTGCCAGCAGCCAAGCAGCGGGGCCTGACAATGAGCAGTTCTTC. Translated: CASSQAAGPDNEQFF.

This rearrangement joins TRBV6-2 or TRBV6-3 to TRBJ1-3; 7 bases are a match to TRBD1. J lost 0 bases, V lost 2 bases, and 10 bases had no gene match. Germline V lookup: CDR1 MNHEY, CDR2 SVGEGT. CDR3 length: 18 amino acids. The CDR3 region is CASSYLIRDSASGNTIYF. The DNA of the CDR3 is TGTGCCAGCAGTTACCTCATTCGGGACAGCGCCTCTGGAAACACCATATATTTT.

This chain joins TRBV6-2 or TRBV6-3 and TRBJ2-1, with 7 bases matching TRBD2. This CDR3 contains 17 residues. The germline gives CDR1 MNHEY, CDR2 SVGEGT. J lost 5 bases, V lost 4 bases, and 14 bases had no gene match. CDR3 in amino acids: CASSSNIREGNNNEQFF. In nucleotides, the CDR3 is TGTGCCAGCAGTTCGAACATTAGGGAGGGGAACAACAATGAGCAGTTCTTC.

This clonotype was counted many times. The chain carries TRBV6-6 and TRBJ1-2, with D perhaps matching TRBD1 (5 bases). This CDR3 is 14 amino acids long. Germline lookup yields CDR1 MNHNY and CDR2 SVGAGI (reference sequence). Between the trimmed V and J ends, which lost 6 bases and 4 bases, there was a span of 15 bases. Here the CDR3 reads CASRSRTLVYGYTF. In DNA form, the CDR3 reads TGTGCCAGCAGATCCCGGACACTCGTCTATGGCTACACCTTC.

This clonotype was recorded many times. CDR3 amino acids: CASSKSGTDSNQPQHF. Written as DNA, the CDR3 is TGTGCCAGCAGCAAATCTGGAACAGATAGCAATCAGCCCCAGCATTTT. This sequence joins TRBV12-3 or TRBV12-4 and TRBJ1-5, with unresolved D. Trimming removed 6 bases from V and 0 bases from J, with 15 bases in between. This CDR3 has 16 residues.

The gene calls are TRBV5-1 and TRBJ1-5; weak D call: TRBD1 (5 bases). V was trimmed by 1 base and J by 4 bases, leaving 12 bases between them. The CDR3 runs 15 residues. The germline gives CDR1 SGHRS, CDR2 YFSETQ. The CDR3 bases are TGCGCCAGCAGCTTGAACCCCGGGACTAATCAGCCCCAGCATTTT. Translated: CASSLNPGTNQPQHF.

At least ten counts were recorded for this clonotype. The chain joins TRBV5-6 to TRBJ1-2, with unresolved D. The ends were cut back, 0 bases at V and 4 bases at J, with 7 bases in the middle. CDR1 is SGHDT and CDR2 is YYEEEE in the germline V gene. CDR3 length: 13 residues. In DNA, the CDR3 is TGTGCCAGCAGCTTGGGGCAGCTCTATGGCTACACCTTC. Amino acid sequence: CASSLGQLYGYTF.

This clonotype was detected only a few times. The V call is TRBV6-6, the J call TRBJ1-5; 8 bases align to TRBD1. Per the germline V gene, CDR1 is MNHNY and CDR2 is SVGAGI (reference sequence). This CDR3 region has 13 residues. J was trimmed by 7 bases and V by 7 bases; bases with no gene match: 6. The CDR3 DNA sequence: TGTGCCAGCAAGGACAGGGAGGGACAGCCCCAGCATTTT. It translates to CASKDREGQPQHF.

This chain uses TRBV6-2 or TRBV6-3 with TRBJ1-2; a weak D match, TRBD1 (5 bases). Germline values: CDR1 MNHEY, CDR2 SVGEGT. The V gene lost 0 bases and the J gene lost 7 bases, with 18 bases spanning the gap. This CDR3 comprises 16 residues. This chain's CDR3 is CASSYSTASLHSGYTF. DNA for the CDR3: TGTGCCAGCAGTTACTCGACAGCCTCACTACACAGTGGCTACACCTTC.

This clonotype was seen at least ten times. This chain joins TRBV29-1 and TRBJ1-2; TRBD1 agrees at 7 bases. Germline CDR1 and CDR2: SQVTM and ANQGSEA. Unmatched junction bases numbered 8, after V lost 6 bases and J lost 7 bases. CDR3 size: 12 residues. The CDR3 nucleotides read TGCAGCGTCGCTAAACAGGGGTCTGGCTACACCTTC. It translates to CSVAKQGSGYTF.

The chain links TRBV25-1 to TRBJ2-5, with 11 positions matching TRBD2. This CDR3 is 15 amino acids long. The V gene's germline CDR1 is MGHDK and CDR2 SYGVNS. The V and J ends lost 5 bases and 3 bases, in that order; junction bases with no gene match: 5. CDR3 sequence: CASSNLLAGEETQYF. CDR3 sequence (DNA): TGTGCCAGCAGTAATCTACTAGCGGGGGAAGAGACCCAGTACTTC.

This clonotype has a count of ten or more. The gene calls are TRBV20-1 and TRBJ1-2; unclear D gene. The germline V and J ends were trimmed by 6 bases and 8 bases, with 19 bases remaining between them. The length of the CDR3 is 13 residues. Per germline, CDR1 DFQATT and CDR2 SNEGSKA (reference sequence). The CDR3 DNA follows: TGCAGTGCAGGTCACCGTGGGGTTAAAGGCTACACCTTC. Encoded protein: CSAGHRGVKGYTF.

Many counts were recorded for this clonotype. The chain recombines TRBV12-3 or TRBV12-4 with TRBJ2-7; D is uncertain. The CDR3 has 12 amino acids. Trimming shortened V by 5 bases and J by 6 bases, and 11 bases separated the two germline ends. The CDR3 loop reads CASSPSRGEQYF. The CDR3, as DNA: TGTGCCAGCAGTCCATCGCGCGGCGAGCAGTACTTC.

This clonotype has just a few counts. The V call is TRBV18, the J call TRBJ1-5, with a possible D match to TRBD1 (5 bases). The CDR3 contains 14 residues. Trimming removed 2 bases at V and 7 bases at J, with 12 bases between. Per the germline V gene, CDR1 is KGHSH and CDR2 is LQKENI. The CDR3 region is CASSPAGLVQPQHF. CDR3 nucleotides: TGTGCCAGCTCACCAGCAGGGCTGGTACAGCCCCAGCATTTT.

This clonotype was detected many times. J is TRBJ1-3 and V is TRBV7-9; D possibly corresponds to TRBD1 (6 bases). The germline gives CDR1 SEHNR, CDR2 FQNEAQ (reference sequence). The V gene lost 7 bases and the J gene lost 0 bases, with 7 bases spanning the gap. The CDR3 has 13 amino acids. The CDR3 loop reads CASNRDSGNTIYF. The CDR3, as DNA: TGTGCCAGCAACAGGGACTCTGGAAACACCATATATTTT.

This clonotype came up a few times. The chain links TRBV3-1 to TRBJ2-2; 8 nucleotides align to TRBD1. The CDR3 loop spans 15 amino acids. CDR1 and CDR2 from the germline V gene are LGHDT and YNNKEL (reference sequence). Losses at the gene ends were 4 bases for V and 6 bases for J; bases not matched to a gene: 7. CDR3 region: CASSRRTGYAGELFF. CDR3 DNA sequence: TGTGCCAGCAGCCGCCGGACAGGGTACGCCGGGGAGCTGTTTTTT. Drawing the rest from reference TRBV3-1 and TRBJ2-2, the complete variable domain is DTAVSQTPKYLVTQMGNDKSIKCEQNLGHDTMYWYKQDSKKFLKIMFSYNNKELIINETVPNRFSPKSPDKAHLNLHINSLELGDSAVYFCASSRRTGYAGELFFGEGSRLTVL.

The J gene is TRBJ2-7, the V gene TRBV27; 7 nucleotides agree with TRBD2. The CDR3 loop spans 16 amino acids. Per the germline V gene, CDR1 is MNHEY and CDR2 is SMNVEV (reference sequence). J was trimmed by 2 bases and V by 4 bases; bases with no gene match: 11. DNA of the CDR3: TGTGCCAGCAGTTCCATCCGGGCGGGGGACGCCTACGAGCAGTACTTC. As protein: CASSSIRAGDAYEQYF.

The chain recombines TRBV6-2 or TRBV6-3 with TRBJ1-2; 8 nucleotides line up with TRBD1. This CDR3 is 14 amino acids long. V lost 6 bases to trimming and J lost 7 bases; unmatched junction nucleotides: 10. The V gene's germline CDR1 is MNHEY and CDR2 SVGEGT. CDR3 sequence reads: CASRPGGTSLGYTF. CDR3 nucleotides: TGTGCCAGCAGGCCAGGGGGCACCTCACTTGGCTACACCTTC.

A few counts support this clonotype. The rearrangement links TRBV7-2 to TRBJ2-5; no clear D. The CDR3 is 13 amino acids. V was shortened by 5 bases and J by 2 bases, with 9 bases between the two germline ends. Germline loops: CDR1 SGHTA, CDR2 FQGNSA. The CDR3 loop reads CASSRQVQETQYF. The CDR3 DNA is TGTGCCAGCAGCCGGCAGGTACAAGAGACCCAGTACTTC.

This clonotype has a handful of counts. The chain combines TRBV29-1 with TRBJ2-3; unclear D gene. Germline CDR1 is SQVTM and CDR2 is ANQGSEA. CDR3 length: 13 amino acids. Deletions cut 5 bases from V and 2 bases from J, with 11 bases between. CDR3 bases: TGCAGCGTTATTCGAACTTTCACAGATACGCAGTATTTT. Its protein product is CSVIRTFTDTQYF.

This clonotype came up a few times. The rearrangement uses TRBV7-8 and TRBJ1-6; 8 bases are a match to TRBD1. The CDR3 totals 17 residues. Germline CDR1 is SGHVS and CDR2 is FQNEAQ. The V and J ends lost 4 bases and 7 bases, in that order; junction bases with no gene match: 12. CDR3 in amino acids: CASSSRQGSNLNSPLHF. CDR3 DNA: TGTGCCAGCAGCTCAAGACAGGGGTCCAATTTAAATTCACCCCTCCACTTT.

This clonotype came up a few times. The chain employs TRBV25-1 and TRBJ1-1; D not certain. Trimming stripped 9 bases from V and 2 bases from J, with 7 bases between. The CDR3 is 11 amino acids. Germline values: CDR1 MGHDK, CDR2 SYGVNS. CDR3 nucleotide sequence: TGTGCCAGGTTGTTCAACACTGAAGCTTTCTTT. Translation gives CARLFNTEAFF.

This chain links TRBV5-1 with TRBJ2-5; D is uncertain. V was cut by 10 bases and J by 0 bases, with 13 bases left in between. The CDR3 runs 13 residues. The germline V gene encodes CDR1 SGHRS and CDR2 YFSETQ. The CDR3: CACVQTHQETQYF. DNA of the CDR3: TGCGCCTGCGTCCAGACACACCAAGAGACCCAGTACTTC.

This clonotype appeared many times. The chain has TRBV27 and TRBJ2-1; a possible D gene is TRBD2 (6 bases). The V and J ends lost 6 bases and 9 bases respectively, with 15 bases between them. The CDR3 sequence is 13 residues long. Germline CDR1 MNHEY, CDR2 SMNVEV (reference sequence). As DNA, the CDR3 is TGTGCCAGCAGCACCCGATACGGGGGTGAGCAGTTCTTC. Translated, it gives CASSTRYGGEQFF.